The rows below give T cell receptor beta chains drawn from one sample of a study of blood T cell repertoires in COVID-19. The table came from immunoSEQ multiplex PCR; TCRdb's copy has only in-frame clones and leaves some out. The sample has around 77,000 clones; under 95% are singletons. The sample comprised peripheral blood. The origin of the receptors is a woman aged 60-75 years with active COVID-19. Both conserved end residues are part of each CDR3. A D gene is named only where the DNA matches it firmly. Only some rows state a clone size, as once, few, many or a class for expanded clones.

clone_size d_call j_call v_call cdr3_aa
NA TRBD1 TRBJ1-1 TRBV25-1 CASSELGTGLGEAFF
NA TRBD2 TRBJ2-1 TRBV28 CASSPPRDLREGNSYNEQFF
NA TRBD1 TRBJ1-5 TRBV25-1 CASHHGTGRQPQHF
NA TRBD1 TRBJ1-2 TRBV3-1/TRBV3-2 CASSRTGRYGYTF
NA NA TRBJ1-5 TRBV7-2 CAKGPGTHLNQPQHF
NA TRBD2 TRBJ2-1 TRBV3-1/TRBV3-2 CASSQSGTSGNEQFF
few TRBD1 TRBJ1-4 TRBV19 CASSSRTGGPGFNEKLFF
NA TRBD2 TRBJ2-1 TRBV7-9 CASSVVASGSMDEQFF
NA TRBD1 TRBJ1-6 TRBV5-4 CASSTKTGMNSPLHF
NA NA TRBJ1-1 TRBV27 CASSFGDRNTEAFF
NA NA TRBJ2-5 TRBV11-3 CASSRSNRQETQYF
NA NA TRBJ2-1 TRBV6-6 CASSQDSYSSYNEQFF
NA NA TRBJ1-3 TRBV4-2 CASSQRGNTIYF
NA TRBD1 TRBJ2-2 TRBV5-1 CASTIDRANTGELFF
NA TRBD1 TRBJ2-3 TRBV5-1 CASGQGVSTDTQYF
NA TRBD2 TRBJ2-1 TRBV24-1 CATSDGGLLNEQFF
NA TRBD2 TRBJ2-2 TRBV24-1 CATRRGASNTGELFF